Listed below are T cell receptor beta chains from one sample, sequenced in a study of beta chain features in type 1 diabetes. Assay used: immunoSEQ multiplex PCR; TCRdb lists only in-frame clones, some missing. The table lists about 370,000 clones, more than 13% of them singletons. Sample: naive CD4+ T cells from blood. Receptors originate from a young woman in good health. Each CDR3 is given with its conserved first and last residue. The D gene is left open where the match is weak. Size is stated for part of the rows, as once, few or many counts, or as a class when the clone is expanded.

v_call	d_call	j_call	clone_size	cdr3_nt	cdr3_aa
TRBV30	.	TRBJ2-2	.	TGTGCCTGGAGTGTAAAGGGAGGAACCGGGGAGCTGTTTTTT	CAWSVKGGTGELFF
TRBV15	.	TRBJ2-7	few	TGTGCCACCAGCAGAAGACAGTACTCCTACGAGCAGTACTTC	CATSRRQYSYEQYF
TRBV7-2	.	TRBJ2-2	few	TGTGCCAGCAGCTTAACGGCCGGGGAGCTGTTTTTT	CASSLTAGELFF
TRBV5-4	TRBD2	TRBJ2-4	few	TGTGCCAGCAGCTTGCGACGGGAGGGCATTCAGTACTTC	CASSLRREGIQYF
TRBV5-1	.	TRBJ2-7	.	TGCGCCAGCAGCTTGCAGGCGACTAACTACGAGCAGTACTTC	CASSLQATNYEQYF
TRBV7-7	TRBD1	TRBJ2-2	.	TGTGCCAGCAGCTCACAGGGGTTCACCGGGGAGCTGTTTTTT	CASSSQGFTGELFF
TRBV28	.	TRBJ2-7	.	TGTGCCAGCAGCCGGAGGACTTCCGGCGAGCAGTACTTC	CASSRRTSGEQYF
TRBV5-1	TRBD1	TRBJ1-2	few	TGCGCCAGCAGCTTGGATACGGGGACAGGGTTTGATAGTGGCTACACCTTC	CASSLDTGTGFDSGYTF
TRBV11-2	.	TRBJ2-3	.	TGTGCCAGCAGCTTCTACCGTTTGGAGCCAGATACGCAGTATTTT	CASSFYRLEPDTQYF
TRBV6-5	TRBD2	TRBJ2-3	.	TGTGCCAGCAGTTACAGCGGGAGGATGGCAGATACGCAGTATTTT	CASSYSGRMADTQYF
TRBV7-3	TRBD2	TRBJ2-7	few	TGTGCCAGCAGCTCAAAGCAGCGGGAGCTAGGGCAGTACTTC	CASSSKQRELGQYF
TRBV7-9	.	TRBJ1-1	few	TGTGCCAGCAGCCCAAGTACTACGAACACTGAAGCTTTCTTT	CASSPSTTNTEAFF
TRBV13	.	TRBJ1-2	few	TGTGCCAGCAGCTTAAGCGAGAGTGGCTACACCTTC	CASSLSESGYTF
TRBV6-1	TRBD2	TRBJ2-2	few	TGTGCCAGCAGCCTGACTAGCGGGAATACCGGGGAGCTGTTTTTT	CASSLTSGNTGELFF
TRBV5-4	TRBD1	TRBJ2-3	.	TGTGCCAGCAGCTGGGAGCAGGGGGCAGATACGCAGTATTTT	CASSWEQGADTQYF
TRBV30	TRBD2	TRBJ2-6	.	TGTGCCTGGAGTGTAAGGCGGCTAGCGGCCCTCTCTGGGGCCAACGTCCTGACTTTC	CAWSVRRLAALSGANVLTF
TRBV11-2	TRBD1	TRBJ2-3	few	TGTGCCAGCAGCTTAGCCACAGGGGGGCATACGCAGTATTTT	CASSLATGGHTQYF
TRBV7-2	.	TRBJ2-5	few	TGTGCCAGCAGCTTAGACAGAGGGCGGGAGACCCAGTACTTC	CASSLDRGRETQYF
TRBV27	.	TRBJ2-3	few	TGTGCCAGCAGTCGCTACTCTTCAGATACGCAGTATTTT	CASSRYSSDTQYF